Listed here is a single T cell receptor (beta chain). PBMCs yielded sorted CD4+ and CD8+ T cells. TCR sequencing used cDNA made by reverse transcription of extracted RNA. This table comes from immunoSEQ multiplex PCR, and its TCRdb copy is limited to in-frame clones, with some not included. The repertoire holds more than 110,000 clones, around 58% seen once, with 5% to 7.5% in the top ten. The sample is drawn from a study of CD8+ T cells in alopecia areata. This sequence originates from a human donor with alopecia areata. The sequenced sample was CD4+ T cells sorted from blood, obtained at week 0.

The CDR3 protein is CASSQAPGYLYEQYF. In DNA form, the CDR3 reads TGCGCCAGCAGCCAAGCCCCGGGATACCTCTACGAGCAGTACTTC. The V gene is TRBV4-1, the J gene TRBJ2-7, with D tentatively TRBD2 (5 bases). Trimming shortened V by 1 base and J by 3 bases, and 13 bases separated the two germline ends. CDR1 and CDR2 from the germline V gene are MGHRA and YSYEKL. The CDR3 is made up of 15 amino acids.